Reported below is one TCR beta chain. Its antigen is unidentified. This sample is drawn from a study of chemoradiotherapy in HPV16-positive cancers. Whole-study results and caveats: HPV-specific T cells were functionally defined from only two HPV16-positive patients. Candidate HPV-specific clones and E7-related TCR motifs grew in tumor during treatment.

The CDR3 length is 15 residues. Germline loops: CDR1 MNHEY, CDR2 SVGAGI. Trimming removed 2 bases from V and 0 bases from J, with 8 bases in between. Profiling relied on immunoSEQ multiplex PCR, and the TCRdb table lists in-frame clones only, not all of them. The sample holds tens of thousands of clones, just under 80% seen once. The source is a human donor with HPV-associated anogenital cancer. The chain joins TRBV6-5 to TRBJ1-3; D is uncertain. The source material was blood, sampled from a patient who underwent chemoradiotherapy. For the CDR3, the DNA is TGTGCCAGCAGTTACGATCCGCTCTCTGGAAACACCATATATTTT. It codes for CASSYDPLSGNTIYF.